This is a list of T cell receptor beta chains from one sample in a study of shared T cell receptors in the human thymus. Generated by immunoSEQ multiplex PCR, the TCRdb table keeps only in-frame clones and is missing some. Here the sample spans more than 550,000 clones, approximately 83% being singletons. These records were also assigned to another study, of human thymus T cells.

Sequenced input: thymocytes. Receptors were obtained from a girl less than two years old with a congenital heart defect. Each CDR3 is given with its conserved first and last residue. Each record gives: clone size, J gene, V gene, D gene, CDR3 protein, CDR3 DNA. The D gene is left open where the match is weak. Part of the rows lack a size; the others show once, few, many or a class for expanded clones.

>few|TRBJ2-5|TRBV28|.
CASSLDRTEWEPYLPGETQYF
TGTGCCAGCAGTTTAGACCGGACAGAATGGGAACCATATTTGCCTGGGGAGACCCAGTACTTC
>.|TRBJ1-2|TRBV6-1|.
CASSEWGGRGVIDGYTF
TGTGCCAGCAGTGAATGGGGGGGACGGGGGGTCATAGATGGCTACACCTTC
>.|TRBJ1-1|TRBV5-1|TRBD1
CASSSDREGEAFF
TGCGCCAGCAGCTCGGACAGGGAAGGTGAAGCTTTCTTT
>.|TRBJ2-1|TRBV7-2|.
CASSLKSSYNEQFF
TGTGCCAGCAGCTTGAAGAGCTCCTACAATGAGCAGTTCTTC
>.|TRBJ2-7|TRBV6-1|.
CASSPRRRGYEQYF
TGTGCCAGCAGCCCTAGACGGAGGGGCTACGAGCAGTACTTC
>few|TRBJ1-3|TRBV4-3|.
CASSPGGTFESRSGNTIYF
TGCGCCAGCAGCCCGGGGGGTACATTCGAGAGCCGCTCTGGAAACACCATATATTTT
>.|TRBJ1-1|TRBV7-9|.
CASSLEWAGRTEAFF
TGTGCCAGCAGCTTAGAGTGGGCCGGGAGGACTGAAGCTTTCTTT
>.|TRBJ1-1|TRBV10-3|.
CAISENVRGSPEAFF
TGTGCCATCAGTGAGAACGTCAGGGGCAGTCCTGAAGCTTTCTTT
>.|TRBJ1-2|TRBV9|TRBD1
CASSVSHSGTDLNFYGYTF
TGTGCCAGCAGCGTCAGTCACTCCGGGACAGACCTAAACTTCTATGGCTACACCTTC
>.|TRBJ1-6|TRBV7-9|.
CASSPDRLSSYNSPLHF
TGTGCCAGCAGCCCCGACAGGCTGAGCTCCTATAATTCACCCCTCCACTTT
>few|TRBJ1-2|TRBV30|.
CAWSATGNHLPNYGYTF
TGTGCCTGGAGTGCAACAGGGAACCACCTACCTAACTATGGCTACACCTTC
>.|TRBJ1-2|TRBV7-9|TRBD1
CASSVISGTGSSGGYTF
TGTGCCAGCAGCGTTATTTCTGGGACAGGATCTTCAGGGGGCTACACCTTC
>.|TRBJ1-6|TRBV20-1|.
CSARANSPLHF
TGCAGTGCTAGGGCTAATTCACCCCTCCACTTT
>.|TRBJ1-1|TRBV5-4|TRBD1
CASSSFRGTEAFF
TGTGCCAGCAGCTCATTCAGGGGGACTGAAGCTTTCTTT
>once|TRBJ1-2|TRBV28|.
CASSLAVRYTF
TGTGCCAGCAGTTTGGCCGTACGCTACACCTTC
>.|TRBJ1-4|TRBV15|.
CATSRDKRSSSTNEKLFF
TGTGCCACCAGCAGAGATAAAAGATCGTCCTCCACAAATGAAAAACTGTTTTTT
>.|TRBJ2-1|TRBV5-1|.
CASSMIETDREEQFF
TGCGCCAGCAGCATGATTGAAACGGATAGGGAGGAGCAGTTCTTC
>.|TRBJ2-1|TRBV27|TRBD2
CASSLKWGGPGGRIAGANEQFF
TGTGCCAGCAGTTTAAAGTGGGGGGGACCCGGGGGTCGTATAGCGGGGGCCAATGAGCAGTTCTTC
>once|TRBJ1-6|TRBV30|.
CAWRGRGIRTYNSPLHF
TGTGCCTGGAGGGGGCGCGGAATACGCACCTATAATTCACCCCTCCACTTT
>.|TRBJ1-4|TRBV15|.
CATGFNQGRGEKLFF
TGTGCCACCGGGTTTAATCAGGGGAGAGGTGAAAAACTGTTTTTT
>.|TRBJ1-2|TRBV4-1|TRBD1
CASSQGRTGGNRGYTF
TGCGCCAGCAGCCAGGGGCGGACAGGGGGAAATAGAGGCTACACCTTC
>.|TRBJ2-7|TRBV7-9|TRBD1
CASSADRGQSTYEQYF
TGTGCCAGCAGCGCCGACAGGGGACAGTCGACCTACGAGCAGTACTTC
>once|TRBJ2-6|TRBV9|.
CASSALPRTNNGGANVLTF
TGTGCCAGCAGCGCCCTCCCCCGGACTAACAATGGAGGGGCCAACGTCCTGACTTTC
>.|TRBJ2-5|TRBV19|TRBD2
CASSIVPLGSRTSGQETQYF
TGTGCCAGTAGTATCGTTCCACTAGGTTCTAGGACTAGCGGGCAAGAGACCCAGTACTTC
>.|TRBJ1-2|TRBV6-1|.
CASSEFGKGLRYGYTF
TGTGCCAGCAGTGAATTCGGGAAGGGATTAAGATATGGCTACACCTTC
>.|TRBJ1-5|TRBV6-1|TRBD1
CASSEPGGGQPQHF
TGTGCCAGCAGTGAACCAGGGGGAGGTCAGCCCCAGCATTTT
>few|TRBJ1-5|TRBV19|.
CASSIDWSRGMMGGNQPQHF
TGTGCCAGTAGTATAGACTGGAGTAGAGGGATGATGGGTGGCAATCAGCCCCAGCATTTT
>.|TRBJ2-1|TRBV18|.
CASSPRDGTGPNEQFF
TGTGCCAGCTCACCAAGGGATGGAACAGGCCCTAATGAGCAGTTCTTC
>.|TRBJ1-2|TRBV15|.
CATSRDSGSQPGYGYTF
TGTGCCACCAGCAGAGACTCAGGCAGCCAGCCAGGCTATGGCTACACCTTC
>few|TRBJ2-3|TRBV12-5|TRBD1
CASGFPGTGHTDTQYF
TGTGCTAGTGGTTTTCCCGGGACAGGGCACACAGATACGCAGTATTTT
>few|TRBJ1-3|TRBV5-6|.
CASSLKPRDFSGNTIYF
TGTGCCAGCAGCTTGAAGCCCCGAGACTTCTCTGGAAACACCATATATTTT
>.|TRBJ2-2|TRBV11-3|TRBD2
CASSSTPGGGNTGELFF
TGTGCCAGCAGCTCAACCCCCGGGGGGGGGAACACCGGGGAGCTGTTTTTT
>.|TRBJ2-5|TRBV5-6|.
CASSLIEGVVGETQYF
TGTGCCAGCAGCTTGATCGAGGGGGTGGTAGGAGAGACCCAGTACTTC
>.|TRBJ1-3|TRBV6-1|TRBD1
CASATGASGNTIYF
TGTGCCAGCGCGACAGGGGCCTCTGGAAACACCATATATTTT
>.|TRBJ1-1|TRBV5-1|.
CASSLELTAYEAFF
TGCGCCAGCAGCTTGGAATTGACTGCTTATGAAGCTTTCTTT
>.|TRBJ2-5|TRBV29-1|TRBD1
CSVDSGTGIEETQYF
TGCAGCGTTGACTCCGGGACAGGTATCGAAGAGACCCAGTACTTC
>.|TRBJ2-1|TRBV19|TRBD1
CASSSTGTGGDEQFF
TGTGCCAGTAGTTCTACCGGGACAGGGGGCGATGAGCAGTTCTTC
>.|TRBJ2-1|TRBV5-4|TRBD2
CASSFGVVAGGTSSYNEQFF
TGTGCCAGCAGCTTTGGCGTCGTAGCGGGGGGTACGAGCTCCTACAATGAGCAGTTCTTC
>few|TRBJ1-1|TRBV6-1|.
CASSELPRTAPLMNTEAFF
TGTGCCAGCAGTGAACTCCCAAGAACAGCACCATTAATGAACACTGAAGCTTTCTTT
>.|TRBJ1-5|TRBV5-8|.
CASSLVRESQPQHF
TGTGCCAGCAGCTTGGTCCGGGAGAGTCAGCCCCAGCATTTT
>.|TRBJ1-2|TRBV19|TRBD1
CASRGQGEPYGYTF
TGTGCCAGTAGGGGACAGGGCGAACCCTATGGCTACACCTTC
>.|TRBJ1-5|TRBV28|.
CASSTGFLGYSNQPQHF
TGTGCCAGCAGCACGGGGTTTCTGGGGTATAGCAATCAGCCCCAGCATTTT
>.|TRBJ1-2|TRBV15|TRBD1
CATSRDQARGLDYGYTF
TGTGCCACCAGCAGAGATCAGGCCAGGGGGCTTGACTATGGCTACACCTTC
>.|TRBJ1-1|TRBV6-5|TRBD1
CASSYSRQGGNTEAFF
TGTGCCAGCAGTTACTCTCGACAGGGAGGGAACACTGAAGCTTTCTTT
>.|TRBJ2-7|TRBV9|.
CASSPRRDSYEQYF
TGTGCCAGCAGCCCCCGCAGGGACTCCTACGAGCAGTACTTC
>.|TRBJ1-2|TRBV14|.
CASSQVDRTDYGYTF
TGTGCCAGCAGCCAAGTGGACAGAACAGACTATGGCTACACCTTC
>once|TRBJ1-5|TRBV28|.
CASSLVWHRENQPQHF
TGTGCCAGCAGTTTAGTTTGGCATAGGGAGAATCAGCCCCAGCATTTT
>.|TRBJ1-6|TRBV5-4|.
CASSLAGGETPLHF
TGTGCCAGCAGCTTGGCCGGGGGAGAGACTCCCCTCCACTTT
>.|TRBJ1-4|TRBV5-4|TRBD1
CASSQSPGGPYNEKLFF
TGTGCCAGCAGCCAATCCCCAGGGGGGCCTTATAATGAAAAACTGTTTTTT
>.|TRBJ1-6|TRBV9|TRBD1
CASSFGQGGTNSPLHF
TGTGCCAGCAGCTTTGGACAGGGGGGAACTAATTCACCCCTCCACTTT
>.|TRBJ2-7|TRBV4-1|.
CASSQVGQPNSYEQYF
TGCGCCAGCAGCCAAGTGGGCCAGCCGAACTCCTACGAGCAGTACTTC
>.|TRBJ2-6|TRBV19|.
CASSIDRDSPGANVLTF
TGTGCCAGTAGTATAGATCGGGACTCCCCTGGGGCCAACGTCCTGACTTTC
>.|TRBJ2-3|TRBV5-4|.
CASSLDRPNSTDTQYF
TGTGCCAGCAGCTTGGACAGACCCAATAGCACAGATACGCAGTATTTT
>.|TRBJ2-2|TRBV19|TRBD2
CASTARLGAGGTTGELFF
TGTGCCAGTACTGCCCGGTTGGGAGCGGGGGGGACCACCGGGGAGCTGTTTTTT
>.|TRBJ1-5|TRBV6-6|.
CASSNRQESRTQHF
TGTGCCAGCAGTAATAGACAGGAAAGCAGGACCCAGCATTTT